What follows describes a single T cell receptor beta chain. The antigen is undetermined. This sample stems from a study of shared clonotypes between healthy human individuals. Study-wide findings and caveats: Clonotype sharing among donors was expected to depend on sequencing depth. It was the few donors that limited the genetic and exposure-history diversity represented.

Positive CCR7 selection of CD45RO-negative cells yielded the naive CD8 cells, and terminally differentiated effector memory CD45RA+ cells were excluded. Nashville, Tennessee was home to all donors, each a Caucasian adult. J gave up 1 base and V 0 bases, and 8 bases lay outside the gene matches. The CDR3 sequence is 18 residues long. Per the germline V gene, CDR1 is SGDLS and CDR2 is YYNGEE. The table came from immunoSEQ multiplex PCR; TCRdb's copy has only in-frame clones and leaves some out. The data contain about 750,000 clones, 92% of them seen just once; the ten biggest clones take up 24%. Sequencing was carried out using naive CD8+ T cells sorted from blood. The chain employs TRBV9 and TRBJ2-1, with TRBD1 identical over 9 bases. This clonotype was sampled from a man aged 30 to 39 in good health. CDR3 nucleotides: TGTGCCAGCAGCGTAGAAGGGACAGGGACAGGGTCCTACAATGAGCAGTTCTTC. Its protein product is CASSVEGTGTGSYNEQFF.